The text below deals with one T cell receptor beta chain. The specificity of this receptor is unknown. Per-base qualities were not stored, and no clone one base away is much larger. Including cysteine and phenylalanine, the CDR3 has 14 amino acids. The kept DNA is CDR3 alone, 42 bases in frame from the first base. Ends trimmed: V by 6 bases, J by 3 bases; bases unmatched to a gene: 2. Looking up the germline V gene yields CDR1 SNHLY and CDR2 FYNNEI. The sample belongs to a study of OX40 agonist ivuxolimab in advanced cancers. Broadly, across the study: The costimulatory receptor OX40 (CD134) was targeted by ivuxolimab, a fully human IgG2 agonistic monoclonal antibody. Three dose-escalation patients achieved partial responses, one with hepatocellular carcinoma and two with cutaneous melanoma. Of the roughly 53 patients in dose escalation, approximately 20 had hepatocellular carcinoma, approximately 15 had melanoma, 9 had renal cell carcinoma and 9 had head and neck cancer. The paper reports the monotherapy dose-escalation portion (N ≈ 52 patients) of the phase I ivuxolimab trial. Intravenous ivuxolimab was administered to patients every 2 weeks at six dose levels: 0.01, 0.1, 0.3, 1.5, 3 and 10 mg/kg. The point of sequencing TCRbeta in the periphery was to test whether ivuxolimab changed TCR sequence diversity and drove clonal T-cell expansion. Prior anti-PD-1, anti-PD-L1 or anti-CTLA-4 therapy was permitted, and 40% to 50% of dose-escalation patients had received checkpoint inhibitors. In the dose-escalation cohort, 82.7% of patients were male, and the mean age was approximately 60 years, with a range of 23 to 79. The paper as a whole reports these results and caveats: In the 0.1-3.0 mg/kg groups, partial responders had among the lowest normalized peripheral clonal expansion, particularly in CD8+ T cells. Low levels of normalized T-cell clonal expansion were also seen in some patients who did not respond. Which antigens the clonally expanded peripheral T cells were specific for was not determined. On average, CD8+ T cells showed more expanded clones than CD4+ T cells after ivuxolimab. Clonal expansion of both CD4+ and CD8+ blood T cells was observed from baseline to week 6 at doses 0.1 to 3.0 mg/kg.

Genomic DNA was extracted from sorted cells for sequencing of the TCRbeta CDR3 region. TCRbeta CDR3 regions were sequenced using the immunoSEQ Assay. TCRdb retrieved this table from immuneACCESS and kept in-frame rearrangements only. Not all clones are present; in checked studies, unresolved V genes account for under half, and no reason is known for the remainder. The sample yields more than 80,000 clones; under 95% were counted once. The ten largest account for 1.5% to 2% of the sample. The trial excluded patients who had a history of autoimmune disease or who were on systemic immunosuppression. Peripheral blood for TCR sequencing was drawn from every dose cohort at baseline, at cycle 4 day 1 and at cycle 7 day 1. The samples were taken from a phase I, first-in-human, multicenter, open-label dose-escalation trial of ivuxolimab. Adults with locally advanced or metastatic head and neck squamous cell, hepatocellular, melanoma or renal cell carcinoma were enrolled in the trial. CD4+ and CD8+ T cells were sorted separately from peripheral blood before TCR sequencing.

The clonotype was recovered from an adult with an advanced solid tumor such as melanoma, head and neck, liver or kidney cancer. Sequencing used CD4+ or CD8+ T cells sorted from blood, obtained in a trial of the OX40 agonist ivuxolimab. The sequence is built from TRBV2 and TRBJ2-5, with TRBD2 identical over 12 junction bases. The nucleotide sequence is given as TGTGCCAGCAGGGGACTAGCGGGCAAAGAGACCCAGTACTTC. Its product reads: CASRGLAGKETQYF. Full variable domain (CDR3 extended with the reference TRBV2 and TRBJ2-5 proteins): EPEVTQTPSHQVTQMGQEVILRCVPISNHLYFYWYRQILGQKVEFLVSFYNNEISEKSEIFDDQFSVERPDGSNFTLKIRSTKLEDSAMYFCASRGLAGKETQYFGPGTRLLVL.